This T cell receptor beta chain was sequenced for a study of cytomegalovirus exposure and HLA in healthy donors (dated by TCRdb to the late 2010s). Study-wide context: According to an earlier analysis of 450 to 650 of the donors, 150 million to 200 million T cells yielded 90 million to 130 million unique TCR beta sequences and approximately 280 Gb of sequence data. Using immunosequencing, the study profiled T cell repertoires from fewer than 850 subjects and related those repertoires to cytomegalovirus serostatus. Donor age, sex, ethnicity and CMV serostatus were collected together with the repertoire data. The study was designed to test whether signatures of past pathogen exposure could be identified by cataloging public T cell receptors. Of the 300 to 450 genotyped donors, around 81% fell in the genetic ancestry cluster associated with self-reported Caucasian donors. Because of strong linkage in the cohort, roughly five DR-DQ haplotypes were treated as single units for association and clustering. All discovery cohort repertoires had been generated using a single sequencing platform. Besides the first cohort of roughly 660 subjects, a separate validation cohort made up of 120 or so different subjects was used. The later analysis used no new phenotypic data to find candidate immune exposures, relying instead on TCR beta sequences and their occurrence across donors. An early release that covered about 600 HLA-typed donors contained about 300 gigabases of sequencing data and tens of millions of unique TCR sequences. A later genetic analysis used genome-wide SNP genotypes for about 60% of the roughly 700 donors, treating that subset as a discovery cohort. Across roughly 420 genotyped donors of the cohort, an average of roughly 200,000 unique TCR beta nucleotide sequences per donor were sequenced, and about a sixth of those sequences were non-productive. The number of donors typed differed by locus, with about 629-630 for A, B, C, DRB1 and DQB1, 522 for DQA1, 606 for DPA1, and 472 for DPB1. The study combined high-throughput TCR immunosequencing, statistical association of individual TCRs with disease status, and machine learning to predict cytomegalovirus infection status. To decide whether each TCR beta V gene segment behaved as functional or pseudogenic, an earlier analysis of some 600 of the donors relied on high-throughput TCR beta sequencing. A later analysis re-analyzed previously published TCR beta repertoires from roughly 630 donors and added high-resolution HLA genotyping to study TCR occurrence patterns. HLA typing included class I and class II loci at four-digit resolution. Overall results and qualifications from the work: Broadly in line with IMGT annotations, most TCR beta V segments showed up in productive rearrangements about 90% or about 30% of the time in an earlier analysis of roughly 590 of the donors. Most TCR sequences were seen in very few donors, while some public TCRs were found in many individuals. The authors suggested that the approach could potentially be generalized to other disease states and immunological phenotypes. The 87-base-pair reads could not distinguish some IMGT-functional V segments, including TRBV6-2 and TRBV6-3, so those segments were excluded. Strong co-occurrence of HLA alleles, especially DR and DQ, made assigning TCR associations to individual alleles difficult. Linkage disequilibrium might explain the correlated functional status among segregating V segments, but an unknown experimental factor could not be ruled out. In a later analysis, some 17,000 TCR beta sequences were associated with specific HLA alleles at a false discovery rate of 0.05. A further reported finding was that TCR beta sequences accurately predicted the HLA-A and HLA-B alleles for most subjects in the first cohort. A group of highly shared sequence variants was considered likely to be a technical artifact of the sequencing pipeline. A later analysis found that most CMV-associated TCR beta chains appeared HLA-restricted, with HLA associations seemingly driven largely by CMV exposure. For the cohort, immune exposure information was limited to CMV serostatus. In vitro tests confirmed that three of the cytomegalovirus-associated TCR beta chains recognize cytomegalovirus antigens. In a later analysis, several top co-occurrence clusters were reported to appear linked to parvovirus B19, influenza, CMV and Epstein-Barr virus. V-gene and J-gene trimming of TCR beta chains was associated with a missense DCLRE1C variant in a later genetic analysis, and the association was replicated in an independent cohort. In both the original and validation cohorts, the classifier was reported to diagnose cytomegalovirus status with high specificity and sensitivity. Because HLA typing was missing for some donors at each locus, association tests included only the typed subset. The study listed 164 TCR beta chains as associated with cytomegalovirus. This cohort had only TCR beta chains sequenced, and the lack of alpha or paired-chain data limited which features could be detected. In a later analysis, HLA-associated TCR beta chains showed more clonal expansion and lower generation probabilities than non-associated chains that were equally common. A later genetic analysis reported fewer N-insertions in productive TCRs among donors in an Asian-associated ancestry cluster than the roughly 670-donor mean. Presence/absence analyses assumed roughly uniform sequencing depth across donors, an assumption that may not hold. Some 15 rarely observed V segments, including chromosome 9 orphons, were excluded from the earlier analysis of a few hundred of the donors because counts were too low. In a later analysis, TCR association rates were found to vary across HLA loci, with the most associated TCRs seen for DRB1 alleles and the fewest for HLA-C alleles.

Reading from cysteine to phenylalanine, the CDR3 counts 16 amino acids. Of the read, only the CDR3 DNA is kept; its 48 bases are in frame from base 1. Deletion took 1 base off V and 7 bases off J, with a span of 16 bases between the germline ends. As encoded in the germline V gene, CDR1 is MNHNS while CDR2 is SASEGT. On this clone: Its antigen remains unidentified. Base qualities are not recorded, but no much larger clone differs from it by a single base.

The cohort was made up of under 800 healthy bone marrow donors. All cohort members were sampled while nominally healthy, although unrecorded immune exposures were likely present. The donor tested CMV seropositive, placing the donor among the 250 to 300 seropositive members of the cohort. A peripheral blood sample was collected from each donor, and TCR beta sequencing was performed on peripheral blood mononuclear cells. Genomic DNA extraction from the blood cell samples was performed with the Qiagen DNeasy Blood Extraction Kit. Libraries came from the immunoSEQ multiplex PCR assay. For the multiplex PCR, a mixture combining 60 forward primers for TCR Vbeta segments and 13 reverse primers for TCR Jbeta segments was used. The CDR3 region of rearranged TCR beta genes was amplified from genomic DNA by a multiplex PCR assay. The amplified TCR beta libraries were sequenced on the Illumina HiSeq System as 87-base-pair reads. The paper's data handling went like this. Across the 700 or so repertoires, a later analysis counted tens of millions of unique TCR beta chains, 9.5 million to 12 million of which were shared by at least two donors. Raw reads were error-corrected and collapsed into unique sequences with a nearest-neighbor algorithm that merged closely related sequences to remove PCR and sequencing errors. V, D and J gene segments were assigned by aligning CDR3 sequences to IMGT reference sequences. For a sequence to be retained, at least a six-nucleotide match to both a V gene segment and a J gene segment was required. A rearrangement was called productive if the CDR3 had no stop codons and remained in frame with V and J, and every other rearrangement was called non-productive. Following IMGT convention, CDR3 was defined as the stretch from the second conserved V-encoded cysteine up to the conserved J-encoded phenylalanine. The earlier analysis of 587 of the donors excluded any sequence lacking an unambiguous match to a single V gene segment. In an earlier analysis of roughly 500 of the donors, V segments were called functional above 56.7% productive rearrangements and were called segregating when the between-donor standard deviation exceeded 5%. A statistical classification framework was built for diagnosing cytomegalovirus status from the catalog of TCR beta chain sequences. A later analysis assigned V and J genes by comparing TCR nucleotide sequences with IMGT/GENE-DB human TR gene sequences. The TCRdist pipeline was used in a later analysis to assign CDR3 sequences and most-parsimonious VDJ recombination scenarios. In a later analysis, each TCR beta chain was defined by its CDR3 amino acid sequence together with its V-gene family, and reads without a unique V-gene family were excluded. To address suspected cross-contamination and a sequencing artifact, a later analysis removed around 600 highly shared, low-generation-probability nucleotide sequences. For each public chain, a later analysis derived a clonal expansion index from normalized ranks of inferred template counts within each repertoire. A later analysis computed generation probabilities with a VDJ recombination model fitted to out-of-frame rearrangements, and checked the results against IGoR. In a later analysis, hypergeometric tests were used to score TCR-TCR, TCR-HLA and TCR-CMV co-occurrence, with a repertoire-size bias correction applied to TCR pairs. In a later analysis, false discovery rates were estimated by permuting HLA or CMV assignments 20 times. In a later analysis, co-occurring TCRs were grouped using DBSCAN, with TCRdist sequence similarity added in when clustering inside HLA-allele-positive subsets. For co-occurrence clustering, repertoires with fewer than 30,000 or more than 120,000 public chains were excluded, along with roughly 5 repertoires with anomalous nucleotide sharing. Imported from immuneACCESS, the table was reduced by TCRdb to in-frame sequences with V and J called. These copies leave out some clones; in studies compared against another copy, an unresolved V gene accounts for under half, and the cause of the remainder is not known. The V and J calls and clone size are taken from that table; D and trimming were inferred from the DNA. The sample table contains around 180,000 clones; only one count was recorded for 60% to 80% of them. About 13% of the sample is taken by the ten largest.

The chain links TRBV6-1 with TRBJ1-4; TRBD1 is possibly the D segment (6 matching bases). Sequenced input: PBMCs. This clonotype was obtained from a woman aged 45-60 years in good health and CMV-seropositive. The CDR3 corresponds to CASSEGGGGGVEKLFF. The DNA is TGTGCCAGCAGTGAAGGGGGCGGGGGGGGCGTTGAAAAACTGTTTTTT.